The clone carrying this T cell receptor beta chain came up many times. The data were obtained in a study of T cells after yellow fever vaccination. Study background: Markers CD3, CD45RA, CCR7 and CD95 served to sort the EM, EMRA, CM and Tscm memory subsets.

Template-switching 5'RACE yielded the TCR cDNA; a universal primer site and UMIs were added in the process. In TCRdb, the 5' RACE reads were re-called with MiXCR into one record per CDR3 protein. The table lists about 5,800 distinct CDR3 sequences, about 6.1% of them singletons, with approximately 60% in the top ten. V lost 4 bases and J lost 3; bases outside the gene matches: 17. CDR3 size: 18 residues. Germline CDR1 SGDLS, CDR2 YYNGEE. The sequence was obtained from a man aged 18 to 35 who received the YFV17D yellow fever vaccine. The sequences come from PBMCs, either bulk or a sorted T-cell subset (CD4+, CD8+, memory, or dextramer-sorted; not recorded which), collected more than 14 days after the first yellow fever vaccination. This rearrangement joins TRBV9 to TRBJ1-1, with 8 nucleotides matching TRBD1. CDR3 loop: CASSPHPTGAIGDTEAFF. The CDR3 DNA reads TGTGCCAGCAGCCCCCACCCGACAGGGGCAATTGGAGACACTGAAGCTTTCTTT.